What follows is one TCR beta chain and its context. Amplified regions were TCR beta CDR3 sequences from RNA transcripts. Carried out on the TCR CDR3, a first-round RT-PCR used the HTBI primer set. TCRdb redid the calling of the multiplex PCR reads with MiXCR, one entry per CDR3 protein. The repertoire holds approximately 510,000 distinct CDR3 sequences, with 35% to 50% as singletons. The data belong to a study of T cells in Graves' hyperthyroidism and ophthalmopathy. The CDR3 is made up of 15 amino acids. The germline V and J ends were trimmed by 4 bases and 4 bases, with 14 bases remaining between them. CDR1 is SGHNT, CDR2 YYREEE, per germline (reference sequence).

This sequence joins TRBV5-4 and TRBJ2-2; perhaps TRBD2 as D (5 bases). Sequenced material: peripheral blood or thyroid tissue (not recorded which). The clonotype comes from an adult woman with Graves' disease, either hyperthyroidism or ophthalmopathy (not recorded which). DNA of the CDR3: TGTGCCAGCAGCCCCGCTACCGGGGTCACCGGGGAGCTGTTTTTT. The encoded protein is CASSPATGVTGELFF.